One and the same sample provided the 11 T cell receptor beta chains below, sequenced in a study of T cells in Graves' hyperthyroidism and ophthalmopathy. There were TCR beta CDR3 regions amplified from RNA transcripts. Researchers ran a first-round RT-PCR on the TCR CDR3 using the HTBI primer set. Using its own MiXCR run on the multiplex PCR reads, TCRdb lists one record per CDR3 protein. The sample contains about 570,000 distinct CDR3 sequences, 11% to 15% of which appear only once. Sequenced input: blood. These receptor sequences come from a woman aged 35 to 49 with Graves' hyperthyroidism.

This clonotype was recorded at least ten times. The V call is TRBV2, the J call TRBJ2-1, with TRBD2 matching over 8 bases. CDR1 and CDR2 from the germline V gene are SNHLY and FYNNEI. V lost 4 bases and J lost 7; bases outside the gene matches: 3. The CDR3 is 13 amino acids. The CDR3 bases are TGTGCCAGCAGTGTGGGACTAGATAATGAGCAGTTCTTC. It translates to CASSVGLDNEQFF.

This clonotype was detected many times. V usage is TRBV6-1 and J usage is TRBJ2-1; 15 bases agree with TRBD2. CDR3 length: 20 amino acids. Germline assignment: CDR1 MNHNS and CDR2 SASEGT. Trimming cost V 5 bases and J 0 bases; bases outside gene matches: 11. This chain's CDR3 is CASSKSTGTSGRSSYNEQFF. Here the CDR3 DNA reads TGTGCCAGCAGTAAATCGACCGGGACTAGCGGGAGGAGCTCCTACAATGAGCAGTTCTTC.

This chain links TRBV6-4 with TRBJ2-1, with 7 bases lining up with TRBD1. The ends lost 4 bases at V and 3 bases at J; junction bases unmatched: 3. Germline V gene data show CDR1 as MRHNA and CDR2 as SNTAGT. The CDR3 contains 14 residues. As DNA, the CDR3 is TGTGCCAGCAGTGCTTCAGGGGGCTACAATGAGCAGTTCTTC. Protein product: CASSASGGYNEQFF.

The genes are TRBV7-9 and TRBJ1-2; D is perhaps TRBD1 (5 bases). This CDR3 has 16 amino acids. V dropped 1 base and J dropped 8 bases, with 20 bases sitting between them. The germline gives CDR1 SEHNR, CDR2 FQNEAQ (reference sequence). The CDR3 here is CASSLGDLLGAMGYTF. The CDR3 DNA is TGTGCCAGCAGCTTAGGGGACCTTCTAGGGGCCATGGGCTACACCTTC.

This clonotype was counted many times. J is TRBJ2-1 and V is TRBV11-1, with D possibly being TRBD1 (5 bases). With 2 bases removed from V and 9 bases from J, the gap between germline ends came to 11 bases. The CDR3 is 13 residues long. Germline CDR1 SGHAT, CDR2 FQDESV (reference sequence). The CDR3 DNA reads TGTGCCAGCAGCTTACGTCAGGGAAGTGAGCAGTTCTTC. Its translation: CASSLRQGSEQFF.

Ten or more counts support this clonotype. V gene TRBV3-1 combines with J gene TRBJ2-3, with a possible D match to TRBD2 (5 bases). The CDR3 contains 18 residues. Trimming removed 1 base at V and 1 base at J, with 18 bases between. CDR1 is LGHDT, CDR2 YNNKEL, per germline (reference sequence). DNA of the CDR3: TGTGCCAGCAGCCAAGGCCCTCCGGTCGGGATTGGCACAGATACGCAGTATTTT. This sequence encodes CASSQGPPVGIGTDTQYF.

This clonotype has a count of ten or more. V and J are TRBV9 and TRBJ1-1; D possibly corresponds to TRBD1 (6 bases). This CDR3 is built from 15 residues. Trimming removed 5 bases from V and 4 bases from J, with 18 bases in between. The germline gives CDR1 SGDLS, CDR2 YYNGEE. The CDR3 region is CASSPNVGGSTEAFF. The CDR3 nucleotides are TGTGCCAGCAGTCCCAACGTAGGGGGTAGCACTGAAGCTTTCTTT. Filled out from reference TRBV9 and TRBJ1-1, the complete variable domain reads DSGVTQTPKHLITATGQRVTLRCSPRSGDLSVYWYQQSLDQGLQFLIQYYNGEERAKGNILERFSAQQFPDLHSELNLSSLELGDSALYFCASSPNVGGSTEAFFGQGTRLTVV.

This clonotype was recorded many times. This chain joins TRBV10-3 and TRBJ2-5; 8 bases align to TRBD1. This CDR3 contains 14 residues. CDR1 ENHRY and CDR2 SYGVKD come from the germline V gene. V dropped 4 bases and J dropped 5; count of bases not matched to a gene: 6. CDR3 bases: TGTGCCATCAGTGGGGACAGGTCCTTGGAGACCCAGTACTTC. Residues: CAISGDRSLETQYF.

This clonotype was observed a few times. The chain employs TRBV12-3 or TRBV12-4 and TRBJ2-5; TRBD1 matches at 11 bases. The CDR3 length is 16 residues. J lost 1 base, V lost 5 bases, and 6 bases had no gene match. CDR3 protein: CASSISGTGGQETQYF. The CDR3, as DNA: TGTGCCAGCAGTATCTCCGGGACAGGGGGCCAAGAGACCCAGTACTTC.

At least ten counts were recorded for this clonotype. The chain joins TRBV20-1 to TRBJ1-2; D not certain. Germline V lookup: CDR1 DFQATT, CDR2 SNEGSKA (reference sequence). This CDR3 region has 16 residues. The V end was cut by 6 bases, the J end by 2 bases, with 22 bases between. The CDR3 is CSADAYPLGKNYGYTF. Written as DNA, the CDR3 is TGCAGTGCAGACGCCTACCCACTGGGAAAAAACTATGGCTACACCTTC.

The chain links TRBV3-1 to TRBJ1-4; 9 nucleotides line up with TRBD1. V was clipped by 4 bases and J by 7 bases; unmatched bases: 13. Germline V CDR1 and CDR2: LGHDT, YNNKEL (reference sequence). The CDR3 has 17 residues. In DNA form, the CDR3 reads TGTGCCAGCAGCCCCACTGGGGGGCCGGGACAGGGTGAAAAACTGTTTTTT. Translating it yields CASSPTGGPGQGEKLFF.